These 2 T cell receptor beta chains originate from one sample sequenced in a study of T cell repertoires in aging, cancer and after chemotherapy. Rearranged V-D-J TRB sequences were amplified with a mixed TRB-A/B primer pool. TCRdb fed the multiplex PCR reads into MiXCR, producing one record per CDR3 protein. This table holds over a thousand distinct CDR3 sequences, just under 30% found once. The template was genomic DNA from peripheral blood, not RNA. Sequencing was performed on blood. These receptor sequences come from a human donor with a solid tumor.

This rearrangement joins TRBV7-9 to TRBJ1-5; the match to TRBD1 covers 10 bases. This CDR3 is built from 15 residues. Trimming removed 1 base from V and 6 bases from J; junction bases left unmatched: 3. The germline V gene encodes CDR1 SEHNR and CDR2 FQNEAQ (reference sequence). The CDR3 loop reads CASSLEGTGVQPQHF. CDR3 sequence (DNA): TGTGCCAGCAGCTTAGAAGGGACAGGGGTTCAGCCCCAGCATTTT.

This clonotype came up a few times. The chain links TRBV20-1 to TRBJ1-2; 12 positions match TRBD1. The CDR3 consists of 16 residues. The V gene's germline CDR1 is DFQATT and CDR2 SNEGSKA (reference sequence). J lost 2 bases, V lost 3 bases, and 7 bases had no gene match. The CDR3 is CSARGGTGGFNYGYTF. The CDR3 DNA reads as TGCAGTGCTAGGGGCGGGACAGGGGGCTTCAACTATGGCTACACCTTC.